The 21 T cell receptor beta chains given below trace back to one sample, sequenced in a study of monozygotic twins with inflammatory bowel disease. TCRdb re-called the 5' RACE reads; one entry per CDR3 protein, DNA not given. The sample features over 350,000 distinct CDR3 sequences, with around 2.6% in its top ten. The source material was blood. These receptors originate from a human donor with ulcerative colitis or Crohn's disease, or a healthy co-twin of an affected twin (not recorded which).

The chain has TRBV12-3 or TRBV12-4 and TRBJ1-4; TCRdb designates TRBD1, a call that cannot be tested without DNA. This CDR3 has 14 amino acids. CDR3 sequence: CASSLRPQGGKLFF.

The CDR3: CATRGAGVGNEQFF. The chain carries TRBV10-3 and TRBJ2-1; the TCRdb call, TRBD2, lacks DNA for checking. The CDR3 spans 14 residues. Per germline, CDR1 ENHRY and CDR2 SYGVKD.

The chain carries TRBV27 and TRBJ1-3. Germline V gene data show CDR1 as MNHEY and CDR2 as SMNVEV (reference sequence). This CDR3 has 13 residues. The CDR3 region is CASSLREGNTIYF.

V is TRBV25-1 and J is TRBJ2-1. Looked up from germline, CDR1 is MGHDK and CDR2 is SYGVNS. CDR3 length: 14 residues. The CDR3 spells CASSEFNSINEQFF.

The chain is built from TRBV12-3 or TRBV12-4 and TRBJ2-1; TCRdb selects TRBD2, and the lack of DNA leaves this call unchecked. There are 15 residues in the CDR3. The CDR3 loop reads CASSLNSGGSVEQFF.

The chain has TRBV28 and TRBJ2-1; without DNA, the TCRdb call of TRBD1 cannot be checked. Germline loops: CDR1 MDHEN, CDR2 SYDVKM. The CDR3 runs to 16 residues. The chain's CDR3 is CASSPPIQGAGNEQFF.

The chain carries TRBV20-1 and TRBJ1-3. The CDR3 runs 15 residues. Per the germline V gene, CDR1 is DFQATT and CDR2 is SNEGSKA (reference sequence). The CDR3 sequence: CSASGGVTSGNTIYF.

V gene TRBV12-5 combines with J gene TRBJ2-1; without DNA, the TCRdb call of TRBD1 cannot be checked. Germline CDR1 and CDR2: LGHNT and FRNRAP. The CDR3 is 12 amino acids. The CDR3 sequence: CASGYLGTEQFF.

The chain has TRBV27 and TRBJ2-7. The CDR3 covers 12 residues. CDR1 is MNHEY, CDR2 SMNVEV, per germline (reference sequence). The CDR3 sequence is CASKSFGYEQYF.

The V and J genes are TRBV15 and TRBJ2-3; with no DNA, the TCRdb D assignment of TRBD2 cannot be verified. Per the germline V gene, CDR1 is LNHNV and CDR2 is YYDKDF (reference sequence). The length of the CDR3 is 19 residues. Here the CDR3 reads CATSRDRVSGGPSTDTQYF. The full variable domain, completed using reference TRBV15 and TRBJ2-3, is DAMVIQNPRYQVTQFGKPVTLSCSQTLNHNVMYWYQQKSSQAPKLLFHYYDKDFNNEADTPDNFQSRRPNTSFCFLDIRSPGLGDTAMYLCATSRDRVSGGPSTDTQYFGPGTRLTVL.

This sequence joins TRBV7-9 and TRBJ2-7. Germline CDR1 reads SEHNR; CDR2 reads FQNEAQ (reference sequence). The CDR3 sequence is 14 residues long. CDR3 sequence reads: CASSLSLVFYEQYF. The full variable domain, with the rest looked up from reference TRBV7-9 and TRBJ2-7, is DTGVSQNPRHKITKRGQNVTFRCDPISEHNRLYWYRQTLGQGPEFLTYFQNEAQLEKSRLLSDRFSAERPKGSFSTLEIQRTEQGDSAMYLCASSLSLVFYEQYFGPGTRLTVT.

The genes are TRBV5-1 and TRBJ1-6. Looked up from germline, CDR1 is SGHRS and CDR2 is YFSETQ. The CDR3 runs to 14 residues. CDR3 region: CASSSFGFDSPLHF.

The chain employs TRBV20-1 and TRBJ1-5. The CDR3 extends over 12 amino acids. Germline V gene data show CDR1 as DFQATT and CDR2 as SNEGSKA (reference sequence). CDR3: CSARDLSQPQHF.

The CDR3 here is CASSQDGRGHTEAFF. The chain couples TRBV4-2 to TRBJ1-1; with no DNA, the TCRdb D assignment of TRBD1 cannot be verified. The CDR3 is 15 amino acids. Germline CDR1 LGHNA, CDR2 YNFKEQ.

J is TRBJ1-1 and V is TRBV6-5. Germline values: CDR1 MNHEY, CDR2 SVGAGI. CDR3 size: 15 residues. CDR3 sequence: CASSYSPGGNTEAFF.

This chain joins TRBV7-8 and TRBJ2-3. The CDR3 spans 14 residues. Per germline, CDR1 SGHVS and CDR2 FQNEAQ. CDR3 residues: CASIDLSGTDTQYF.

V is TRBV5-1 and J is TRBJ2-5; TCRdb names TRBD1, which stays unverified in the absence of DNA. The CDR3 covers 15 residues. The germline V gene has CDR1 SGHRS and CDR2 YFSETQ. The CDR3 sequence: CASSRRTGDQETQYF.

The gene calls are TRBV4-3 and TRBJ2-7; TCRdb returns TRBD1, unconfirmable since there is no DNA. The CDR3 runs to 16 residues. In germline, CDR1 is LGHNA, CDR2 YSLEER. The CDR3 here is CASSQESPDSTYEQYF.

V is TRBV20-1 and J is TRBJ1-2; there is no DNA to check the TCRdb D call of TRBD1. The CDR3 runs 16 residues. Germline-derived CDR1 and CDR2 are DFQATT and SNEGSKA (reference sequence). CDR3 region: CSARPGGQGVYYGYTF.

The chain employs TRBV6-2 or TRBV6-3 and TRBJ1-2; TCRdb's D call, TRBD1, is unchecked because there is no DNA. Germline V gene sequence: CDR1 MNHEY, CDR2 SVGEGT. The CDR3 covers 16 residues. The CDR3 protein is CASTKVDRRKGYGYTF.

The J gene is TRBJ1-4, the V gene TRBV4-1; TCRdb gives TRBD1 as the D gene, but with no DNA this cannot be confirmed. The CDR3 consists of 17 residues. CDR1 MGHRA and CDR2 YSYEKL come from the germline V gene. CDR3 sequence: CASSQGQGSAQYEKLFF.